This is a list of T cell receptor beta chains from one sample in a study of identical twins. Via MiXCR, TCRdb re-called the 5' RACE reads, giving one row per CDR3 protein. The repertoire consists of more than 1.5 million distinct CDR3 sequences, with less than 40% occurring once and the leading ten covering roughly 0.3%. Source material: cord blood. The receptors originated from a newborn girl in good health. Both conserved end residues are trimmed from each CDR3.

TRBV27 ASSLSLTDTQY
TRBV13 ASSFAEGEAF
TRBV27 ASSTRQGAGVTDTQY
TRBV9 ASSVGGPWDYGYT
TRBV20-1 SAGGDLRGTDTQY
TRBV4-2 ASSPEGAMNTEAF
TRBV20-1 SARDFRFLAGVNEQF
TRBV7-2 ASRTSGGGDTQY
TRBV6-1 ASSGGQAPRNEQF
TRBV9 ASSVLPSTDTQY
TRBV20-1 SAWTSGRIYEQY
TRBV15 ATSRERGGSPLH
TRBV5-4 ASSFSRATNTEAF
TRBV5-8 ASSAGQVHNSPLH
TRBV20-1 SGTGQDLYEQY
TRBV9 ASSALPSGSHNEQF